This entry concerns a single T cell receptor beta chain. The antigen is undetermined. Exclusion applied to patients with autoimmune disease history or systemic immunosuppression. This table comes from immunoSEQ multiplex PCR, and its TCRdb copy is limited to in-frame clones, with some not included. The data hold about 81,000 clones, with around 80% observed a single time. The V end lost 3 bases, the J end lost 8 bases, and 11 bases lay between the germline ends. The CDR3 is 13 amino acids. Germline V gene sequence: CDR1 SGHRS, CDR2 YFSETQ. This specimen belongs to a study of OX40 agonist ivuxolimab in advanced cancers. On the study more broadly: Ivuxolimab, an agonistic anti-OX40 (CD134) antibody, was given to patients. Cancers in dose escalation were hepatocellular, melanoma, renal cell and head and neck.

Findings and limits, study-wide: At 0.1 to 3.0 mg/kg, CD4+ and CD8+ blood T cells expanded clonally by week 6.

The sequencing here drew on CD4+ or CD8+ T cells sorted from blood, taken in a trial of the OX40 agonist ivuxolimab. V usage is TRBV5-1 and J usage is TRBJ1-4; D not resolved. The sequence was obtained from an adult with an advanced solid tumor such as melanoma, head and neck, liver or kidney cancer. In DNA, the CDR3 is TGCGCCAGCAGCTCAGAGGGCCAGGAAAAACTGTTTTTT. Amino acid sequence: CASSSEGQEKLFF.